Following are 3 T cell receptor beta chains from one sample sequenced in a study of blood T cell repertoires in COVID-19. TCRdb keeps only in-frame clones here, not all; method: immunoSEQ multiplex PCR. Of 65,000 to 90,000 clones listed, nearly 85% are singletons. The sequenced material came from peripheral blood. Receptors originate from a woman aged 80 or older with acute or convalescent COVID-19.

The chain links TRBV4-1 to TRBJ2-5, with 7 bases that match TRBD1. With 0 bases clipped from V and 4 bases from J, the junction kept 5 bases outside the gene matches. The CDR3 totals 15 residues. The germline V gene has CDR1 MGHRA and CDR2 YSYEKL. The CDR3 nucleotides are TGCGCCAGCAGCCAAGACGGGGACAGTCGAGAGACCCAGTACTTC. Amino acids: CASSQDGDSRETQYF.

This chain uses TRBV6-5 with TRBJ2-1; 9 bases line up with TRBD2. Germline V gene sequence: CDR1 MNHEY, CDR2 SVGAGI. The CDR3 sequence is 15 residues long. Trimming removed 5 bases from V and 2 bases from J; junction bases left unmatched: 4. Here the CDR3 DNA reads TGTGCCAGCAGTAATAGCGGGAGTCCCTACAATGAGCAGTTCTTC. Residues: CASSNSGSPYNEQFF.

This clone was observed a handful of times. The rearrangement uses TRBV5-1 and TRBJ2-5; D might be TRBD1 (5 bases). Trimming took off 0 bases at V and 5 bases at J, with 14 bases between the two ends. Germline V gene data show CDR1 as SGHRS and CDR2 as YFSETQ. This CDR3 has 15 residues. The CDR3 reads CASSLAVGARETQYF. CDR3 in DNA: TGCGCCAGCAGCTTGGCCGTAGGGGCTCGGGAGACCCAGTACTTC.